The present TCR beta chain was sequenced within a study of blood T cell repertoires in COVID-19. Turning to the study itself: Whether acute or convalescent, the COVID-19 samples came from the United States, Italy and Spain.

The table lists this clone with a count of one. Original processing notes: Reference gene primer amplification yielded estimated nucleated cell counts. The data were produced by immunoSEQ multiplex PCR, yet TCRdb's version contains in-frame clones alone and is incomplete. V and J calls and clone size are copied from that table; D and trimming were computed from the DNA. The sample holds some 490,000 clones, 88% seen once. Participants reported their clinical history, and cohort assignment relied on those reports. CDR3 length: 12 residues. Deletions cut 5 bases from V and 4 bases from J, with 5 bases between.

This clonotype was sampled from a woman aged 55-75 years who had recovered from COVID-19. This chain connects TRBV12-3 or TRBV12-4 to TRBJ2-2; D call uncertain. The sequenced material came from PBMCs or T cells enriched from blood (not recorded which). The CDR3 nucleotides are TGTGCCAGCAGTCTCTTCACCGGGGAGCTGTTTTTT. This gives the protein CASSLFTGELFF.